This TCR beta chain was sequenced for a study of blood T cells in healthy people across ages. Notes on this clonotype: Its matching antigen is unknown.

The second PCR ran about 6 to 11 cycles with a sample-barcoded 5' primer and J-beta primers. A single record per CDR3 protein comes from TCRdb applying MiXCR to the 5' RACE reads. The sample records some 1,800,000 distinct CDR3 sequences, 39% being singletons. The V and J ends lost 4 bases and 5 bases respectively, with 12 bases between them. Germline loops: CDR1 SNHLY, CDR2 FYNNEI. The CDR3 is 14 amino acids. Findings and limits, study-wide: CMV infection status of these donors was not known. Both higher diversity and more naive CD4+ cells marked long-lived donors when set against aged donors.

The draw of peripheral blood yielded ten milliliters from each donor. Samples each yielded at least 6 micrograms of total RNA. This TCR came from a human donor in good health. This chain connects TRBV2 to TRBJ1-5; D gene ambiguous. Sequencing input: blood. The CDR3 bases are TGTGCCAGCAGTGGGGGTTATGGCGATCAGCCCCAGCATTTT. Encoded protein: CASSGGYGDQPQHF.